A selection of T cell receptor beta chains follows, all from one sample in a study of shared clonotypes between healthy human individuals. Generated by immunoSEQ multiplex PCR, the TCRdb table keeps only in-frame clones and is missing some. The sample shows about 1.1 million clones, 60% to 85% of them seen only once. Sequences were obtained from memory CD4+ T cells from PBMCs. Receptors originate from a man between 18 and 35 years old in good health. Some clones in this sample may be carry-over from other donors' samples. Both conserved end residues are part of each CDR3. Fields, in order: CDR3 length, J gene, clone size, D gene, V gene, CDR3 protein, CDR3 DNA. A D gene is named only where the DNA matches it firmly. Rows give clone size only sometimes, using once, few, many, or a class for an expanded clone.

CDR3 length: 13
J gene: TRBJ1-1
clone size: -
D gene: TRBD1
V gene: TRBV7-7
CDR3 protein: CASSPDRDTEAFF
CDR3 DNA: TGTGCCAGCAGCCCAGACAGGGACACTGAAGCTTTCTTT

CDR3 length: 16
J gene: TRBJ1-5
clone size: -
D gene: -
V gene: TRBV18
CDR3 protein: CASSPPGGVLNQPQHF
CDR3 DNA: TGTGCCAGCTCACCACCGGGGGGGGTCCTCAATCAGCCCCAGCATTTT

CDR3 length: 15
J gene: TRBJ1-1
clone size: few
D gene: -
V gene: TRBV5-1
CDR3 protein: CASSLARTLNTEAFF
CDR3 DNA: TGCGCCAGCAGCTTGGCCCGGACCCTGAACACTGAAGCTTTCTTT

CDR3 length: 14
J gene: TRBJ2-7
clone size: -
D gene: -
V gene: TRBV5-1
CDR3 protein: CASSHTGSSYEQYF
CDR3 DNA: TGCGCCAGCAGTCATACAGGGAGCTCCTACGAGCAGTACTTC

CDR3 length: 17
J gene: TRBJ2-1
clone size: -
D gene: TRBD2
V gene: TRBV7-3
CDR3 protein: CASSQRPPTSGRQEQFF
CDR3 DNA: TGTGCCAGCAGCCAAAGACCCCCGACTAGCGGGAGGCAAGAGCAGTTCTTC

CDR3 length: 12
J gene: TRBJ2-3
clone size: -
D gene: -
V gene: TRBV7-9
CDR3 protein: CASSWEADTQYF
CDR3 DNA: TGTGCCAGCAGCTGGGAAGCAGATACGCAGTATTTT

CDR3 length: 12
J gene: TRBJ2-3
clone size: -
D gene: -
V gene: TRBV5-1
CDR3 protein: CASSPYTDTQYF
CDR3 DNA: TGCGCCAGCAGCCCGTACACAGATACGCAGTATTTT

CDR3 length: 16
J gene: TRBJ2-3
clone size: -
D gene: TRBD2
V gene: TRBV28
CDR3 protein: CASRLKGLVGADTQYF
CDR3 DNA: TGTGCCAGCCGCCTAAAGGGACTAGTCGGAGCAGATACGCAGTATTTT

CDR3 length: 15
J gene: TRBJ2-1
clone size: -
D gene: TRBD2
V gene: TRBV9
CDR3 protein: CASSVGGRRYNEQFF
CDR3 DNA: TGTGCCAGCAGCGTAGGCGGGAGAAGATACAATGAGCAGTTCTTC

CDR3 length: 14
J gene: TRBJ1-1
clone size: -
D gene: -
V gene: TRBV27
CDR3 protein: CAGDDRGTNTEAFF
CDR3 DNA: TGTGCCGGGGACGACCGGGGGACGAACACTGAAGCTTTCTTT